This TCR beta chain was found in a study of blood T cell repertoires in COVID-19. Study overall: T cells, B-cell-depleted T cells, or PBMCs supplied cDNA or gDNA.

In the authors' methods: Reference gene primer amplification gave estimated nucleated cell counts. The assay was immunoSEQ multiplex PCR, and TCRdb's table has in-frame clones only and misses some. The V and J calls and clone size were taken over from that table, and D and trimming were inferred from the DNA. Of about 180,000 clones listed, approximately 89% are singletons. From germline, CDR1 is LNHDA and CDR2 SQIVND (reference sequence). Trimming removed 9 bases from V and 4 bases from J, with 9 bases in between. CDR3 length: 11 amino acids. The TCR originated in a woman aged 30 to 39 with acute or convalescent COVID-19. The gene calls are TRBV19 and TRBJ2-5, with D possibly being TRBD2 (5 bases). Sequencing was done on a sample of peripheral blood. The DNA of the CDR3 is TGTGCCAGCTCCGGAGGAGAGACCCAGTACTTC. This codes for CASSGGETQYF.